This T cell receptor (beta chain) was retrieved from a study of post-analysis software for immune sequencing data. Whole-study findings and limits: When patients were compared with controls, about five TRBV segments were more frequent, TRBV5-6, TRBV5-1 and TRBV20-1 among them.

Sequencing libraries made from TCR beta cDNA carried unique molecular identifiers. TCRdb analysed the PCR reads with MiXCR anew, one entry per CDR3 protein. The repertoire holds a few hundred thousand distinct CDR3 sequences, less than 40% seen once, with around 15% in the top ten. After removal of 5 bases from V and 7 bases from J, the junction contained 12 bases not matched to a gene. The CDR3 extends over 16 amino acids. Per the germline V gene, CDR1 is KGHDR and CDR2 is SFDVKD. As to this clonotype: Its antigen is not identified.

The J gene is TRBJ2-2, the V gene TRBV24-1; 7 nucleotides agree with TRBD1. Sequencing was performed on blood. The origin of this receptor is a girl aged 10 to 17 with multiple sclerosis. The CDR3 region has the DNA TGTGCCACCAGTGCCCTCGACAGGGCGGGTAGCGGGGAGCTGTTTTTT. This codes for CATSALDRAGSGELFF.